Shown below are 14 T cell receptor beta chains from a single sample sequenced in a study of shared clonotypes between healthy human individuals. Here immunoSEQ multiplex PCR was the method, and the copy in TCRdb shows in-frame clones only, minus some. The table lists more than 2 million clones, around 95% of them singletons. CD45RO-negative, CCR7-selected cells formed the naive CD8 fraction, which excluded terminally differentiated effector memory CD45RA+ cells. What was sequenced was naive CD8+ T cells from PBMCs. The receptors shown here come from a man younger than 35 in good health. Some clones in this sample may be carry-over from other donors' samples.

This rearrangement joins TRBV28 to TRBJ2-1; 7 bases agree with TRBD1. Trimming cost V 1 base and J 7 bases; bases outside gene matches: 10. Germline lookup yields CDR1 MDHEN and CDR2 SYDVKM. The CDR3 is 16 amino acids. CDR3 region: CASSLLGGQIANEQFF. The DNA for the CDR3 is TGTGCCAGCAGTTTATTAGGGGGCCAAATCGCGAATGAGCAGTTCTTC.

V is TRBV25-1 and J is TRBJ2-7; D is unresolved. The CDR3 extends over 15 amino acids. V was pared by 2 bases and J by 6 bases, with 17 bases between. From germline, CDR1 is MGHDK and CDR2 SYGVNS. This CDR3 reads CASSETSLEVSEQYF. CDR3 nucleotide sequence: TGTGCCAGCAGTGAAACGAGCCTTGAGGTCTCCGAGCAGTACTTC.

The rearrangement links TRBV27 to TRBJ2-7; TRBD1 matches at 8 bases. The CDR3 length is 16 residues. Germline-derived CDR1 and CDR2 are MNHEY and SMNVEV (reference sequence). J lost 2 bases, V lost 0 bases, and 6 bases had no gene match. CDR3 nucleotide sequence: TGTGCCAGCAGTTTATCAGGGCAGGGGGCGGCCTACGAGCAGTACTTC. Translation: CASSLSGQGAAYEQYF.

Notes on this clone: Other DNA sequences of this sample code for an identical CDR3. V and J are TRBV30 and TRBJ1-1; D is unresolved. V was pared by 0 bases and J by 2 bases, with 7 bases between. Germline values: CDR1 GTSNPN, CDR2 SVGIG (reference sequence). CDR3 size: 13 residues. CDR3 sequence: CAWSVARNTEAFF. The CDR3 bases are TGTGCCTGGAGTGTAGCCCGAAACACTGAAGCTTTCTTT.

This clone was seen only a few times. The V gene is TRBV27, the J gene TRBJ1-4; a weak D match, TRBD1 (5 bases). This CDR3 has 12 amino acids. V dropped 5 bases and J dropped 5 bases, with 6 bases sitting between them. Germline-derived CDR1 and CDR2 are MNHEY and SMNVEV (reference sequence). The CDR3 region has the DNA TGTGCCAGCAGTAACAGGAATGAAAAACTGTTTTTT. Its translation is CASSNRNEKLFF.

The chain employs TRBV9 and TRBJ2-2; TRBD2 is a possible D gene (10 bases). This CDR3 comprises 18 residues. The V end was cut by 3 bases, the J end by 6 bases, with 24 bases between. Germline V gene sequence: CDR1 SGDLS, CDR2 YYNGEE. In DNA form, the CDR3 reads TGTGCCAGCAGCGAACGGACAGGGGAAAGCGGGAGGGCCGGGGAGCTGTTTTTT. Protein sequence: CASSERTGESGRAGELFF.

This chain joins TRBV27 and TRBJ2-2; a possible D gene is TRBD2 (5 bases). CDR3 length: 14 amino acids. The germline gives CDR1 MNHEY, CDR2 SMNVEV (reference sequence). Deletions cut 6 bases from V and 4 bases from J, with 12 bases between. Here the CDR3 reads CASSPRTSTGELFF. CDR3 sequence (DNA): TGTGCCAGCAGCCCCCGTACTAGCACCGGGGAGCTGTTTTTT.

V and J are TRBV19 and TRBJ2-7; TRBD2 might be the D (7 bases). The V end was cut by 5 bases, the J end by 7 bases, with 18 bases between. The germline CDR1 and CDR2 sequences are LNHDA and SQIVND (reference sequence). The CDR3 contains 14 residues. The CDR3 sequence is CASSSKAGAKEQYF. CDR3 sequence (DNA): TGTGCCAGTAGTTCCAAGGCGGGGGCGAAGGAGCAGTACTTC.

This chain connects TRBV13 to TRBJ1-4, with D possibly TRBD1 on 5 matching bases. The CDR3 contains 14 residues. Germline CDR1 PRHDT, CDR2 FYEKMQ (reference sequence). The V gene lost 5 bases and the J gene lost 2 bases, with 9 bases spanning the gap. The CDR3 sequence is CASSLRGTNEKLFF. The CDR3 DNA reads TGTGCCAGCAGCCTAAGGGGCACTAATGAAAAACTGTTTTTT. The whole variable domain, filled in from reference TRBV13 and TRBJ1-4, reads AAGVIQSPRHLIKEKRETATLKCYPIPRHDTVYWYQQGPGQDPQFLISFYEKMQSDKGSIPDRFSAQQFSDYHSELNMSSLELGDSALYFCASSLRGTNEKLFFGSGTQLSVL.

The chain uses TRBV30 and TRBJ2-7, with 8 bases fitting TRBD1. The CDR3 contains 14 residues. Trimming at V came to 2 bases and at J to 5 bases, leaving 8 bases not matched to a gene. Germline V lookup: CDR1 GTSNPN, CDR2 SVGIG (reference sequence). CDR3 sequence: CAWSIGTGVHEQYF. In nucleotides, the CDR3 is TGTGCCTGGAGTATCGGGACAGGCGTCCACGAGCAGTACTTC.

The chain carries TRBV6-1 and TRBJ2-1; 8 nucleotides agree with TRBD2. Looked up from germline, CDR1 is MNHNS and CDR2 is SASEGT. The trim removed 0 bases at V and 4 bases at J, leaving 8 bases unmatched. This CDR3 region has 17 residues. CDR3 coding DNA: TGTGCCAGCAGTGAAGCGGGTATAGCGGGACTGTACAATGAGCAGTTCTTC. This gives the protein CASSEAGIAGLYNEQFF.

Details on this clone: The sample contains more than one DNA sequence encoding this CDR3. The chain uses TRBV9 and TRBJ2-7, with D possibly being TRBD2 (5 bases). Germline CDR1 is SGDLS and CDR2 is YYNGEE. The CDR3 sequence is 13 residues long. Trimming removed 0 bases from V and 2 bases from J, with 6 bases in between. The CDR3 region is CASSVGETYEQYF. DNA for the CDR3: TGTGCCAGCAGCGTAGGGGAGACCTACGAGCAGTACTTC.

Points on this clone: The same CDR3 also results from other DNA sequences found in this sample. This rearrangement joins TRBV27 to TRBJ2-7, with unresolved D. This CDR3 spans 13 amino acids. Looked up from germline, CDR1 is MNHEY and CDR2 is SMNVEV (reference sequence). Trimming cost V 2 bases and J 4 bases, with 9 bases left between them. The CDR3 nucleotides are TGTGCCAGCAGTTTAGGGGTCCTTTACGAGCAGTACTTC. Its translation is CASSLGVLYEQYF.

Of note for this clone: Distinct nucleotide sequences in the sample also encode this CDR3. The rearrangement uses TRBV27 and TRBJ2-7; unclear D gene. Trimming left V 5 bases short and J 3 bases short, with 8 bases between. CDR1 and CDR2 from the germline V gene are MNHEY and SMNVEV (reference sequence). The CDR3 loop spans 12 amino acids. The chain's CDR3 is CASSPTGYEQYF. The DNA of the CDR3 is TGTGCCAGCAGTCCGACGGGCTACGAGCAGTACTTC.